This T cell receptor (beta chain) was sequenced during a study of blood T cell repertoires in COVID-19. Study in general: In each case, the material was cDNA or gDNA derived from T cells, B-cell-depleted T cells, or PBMCs.

Individuals aged about 18 to 89 years were recruited from 24 US areas. The recovered donors of Cohort 3 showed two negative PCRs, clearance, or symptom resolution. TCRdb's table, derived via immunoSEQ multiplex PCR, lists solely in-frame clones and lacks some. The repertoire holds about 390,000 clones, with roughly 89% as singletons. Trimming left V 6 bases short and J 3 bases short, with 15 bases between. CDR1 SNHLY and CDR2 FYNNEI come from the germline V gene. The length of the CDR3 is 15 residues. This clonotype originated in a woman aged 45-65 years who had recovered from COVID-19. The sample comprised PBMCs or T cells enriched from blood (not recorded which). The V call is TRBV2, the J call TRBJ1-3, with D maybe TRBD1 (6 bases). CDR3 in amino acids: CASRFGGRGGNTIYF. The DNA of the CDR3 is TGTGCCAGCAGGTTCGGGGGGCGCGGTGGAAACACCATATATTTT.